These 3 T cell receptor beta chains were all obtained from the same sample, sequenced in a study of control samples from healthy donors and cancer patients. Libraries were prepared by immunoSEQ multiplex PCR; TCRdb keeps only in-frame clonotypes and omits some of them. The sample lists about 110,000 clones, about nine tenths occurring once. What was sequenced was blood. The receptors come from a human donor in good health. The donor label of this sample is uncertain.

This rearrangement joins TRBV24-1 to TRBJ2-7, with 9 bases that match TRBD1. This CDR3 has 14 amino acids. The germline V gene encodes CDR1 KGHDR and CDR2 SFDVKD. Trimming removed 5 bases from V and 3 bases from J; junction bases left unmatched: 4. CDR3 in amino acids: CATSAGQGRYEQYF. The CDR3, as DNA: TGTGCCACCAGTGCGGGACAGGGACGCTACGAGCAGTACTTC.

The rearrangement joins TRBV25-1 to TRBJ1-3; possibly TRBD1 for D (5 bases). Germline CDR1 MGHDK, CDR2 SYGVNS. The CDR3 runs 16 residues. With 3 bases removed from V and 0 bases from J, the gap between germline ends came to 12 bases. The CDR3 spells CASSDGGAGSGNTIYF. The CDR3 DNA sequence: TGTGCCAGCAGTGATGGAGGGGCAGGCTCTGGAAACACCATATATTTT.

The chain joins TRBV5-1 to TRBJ2-2, with 8 positions matching TRBD1. The germline CDR1 and CDR2 sequences are SGHRS and YFSETQ. V shed 4 bases, J shed 4 bases, and the junction held 6 bases outside the gene matches. The CDR3 is made up of 15 amino acids. CDR3 nucleotides: TGCGCCAGCAGCAGGGACAGGTCGTCCACCGGGGAGCTGTTTTTT. It is translated as CASSRDRSSTGELFF.